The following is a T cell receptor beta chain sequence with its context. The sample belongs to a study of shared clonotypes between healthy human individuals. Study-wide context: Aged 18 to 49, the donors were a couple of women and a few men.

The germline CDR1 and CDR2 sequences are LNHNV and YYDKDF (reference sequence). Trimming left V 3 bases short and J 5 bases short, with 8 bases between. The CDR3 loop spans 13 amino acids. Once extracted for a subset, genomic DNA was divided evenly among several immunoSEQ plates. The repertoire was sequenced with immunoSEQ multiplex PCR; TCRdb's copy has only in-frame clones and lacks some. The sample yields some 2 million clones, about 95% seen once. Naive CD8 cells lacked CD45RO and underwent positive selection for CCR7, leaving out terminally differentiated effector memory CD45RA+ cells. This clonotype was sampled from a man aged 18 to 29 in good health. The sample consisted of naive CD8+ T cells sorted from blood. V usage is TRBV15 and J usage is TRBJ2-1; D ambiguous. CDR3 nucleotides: TGTGCCACCAGCAGTCCACCGAACAATGAGCAGTTCTTC. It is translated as CATSSPPNNEQFF.